Shown below are 26 T cell receptor beta chains from a single sample sequenced in a study of blood T cell repertoires in COVID-19. The method was immunoSEQ multiplex PCR; TCRdb's version includes in-frame clones alone and lacks a portion of them. The sample shows over 350,000 clones, 88% of them seen only once. The sample comprised PBMCs or T cells enriched from blood (not recorded which). Every receptor here comes from a woman in her late teens or twenties who had recovered from COVID-19.

The chain couples TRBV13 to TRBJ1-1; D is ambiguous. The CDR3 runs to 13 residues. Germline V gene lookup returns CDR1 PRHDT and CDR2 FYEKMQ (reference sequence). The ends were cut back, 1 base at V and 2 bases at J, with 5 bases in the middle. CDR3 sequence (DNA): TGTGCCAGCAGCTTAGAAGCAAACACTGAAGCTTTCTTT. Encoded protein: CASSLEANTEAFF.

This clone is a singleton in its sample. The chain couples TRBV5-6 to TRBJ1-1, with D possibly matching TRBD1 (6 bases). CDR3 length equals 13 residues. V was clipped by 4 bases and J by 8 bases, with 15 bases between them. The V gene's germline CDR1 is SGHDT and CDR2 YYEEEE. The CDR3 sequence: CASSRIQGREAFF. CDR3 DNA sequence: TGTGCCAGCAGCCGAATTCAGGGGCGGGAAGCTTTCTTT.

The CDR3 DNA follows: TGTGCCAGCACCATCGGGAGGGGGGGCAATCAGCCCCAGCATTTT. It codes for CASTIGRGGNQPQHF. The V gene is TRBV28, the J gene TRBJ1-5, with a tentative D call TRBD1 (6 bases). Trimming cost V 7 bases and J 2 bases, with 15 bases left between them. The CDR3 extends over 15 amino acids. Germline CDR1 and CDR2: MDHEN and SYDVKM.

The CDR3 protein is CASSSTQGWDEQFF. The CDR3 DNA reads TGTGCCAGCAGCTCCACACAGGGGTGGGATGAGCAGTTCTTC. J is TRBJ2-1 and V is TRBV9, with TRBD1 matching over 7 bases. J lost 8 bases, V lost 4 bases, and 9 bases had no gene match. This CDR3 has 14 amino acids. CDR1 and CDR2 (germline): SGDLS, YYNGEE.

The V call is TRBV28, the J call TRBJ1-5; perhaps TRBD1 as D (6 bases). CDR3 size: 14 residues. V was shortened by 8 bases and J by 0 bases, with 11 bases between the two germline ends. Germline values: CDR1 MDHEN, CDR2 SYDVKM. The CDR3 sequence: CASAGVYSNQPQHF. The CDR3 DNA follows: TGTGCCAGCGCAGGGGTCTATAGCAATCAGCCCCAGCATTTT.

The chain has TRBV6-1 and TRBJ2-2; no definite D call. The germline V gene encodes CDR1 MNHNS and CDR2 SASEGT. The length of the CDR3 is 13 residues. V lost 1 base to trimming and J lost 7 bases, with 7 bases between them. This CDR3 reads CASSEGANGELFF. CDR3 coding DNA: TGTGCCAGCAGTGAAGGGGCGAACGGGGAGCTGTTTTTT.

J is TRBJ1-2 and V is TRBV10-3; the D gene is possibly TRBD1 (6 bases). This CDR3 region has 13 residues. Germline-derived CDR1 and CDR2 are ENHRY and SYGVKD. With 11 bases removed from V and 8 bases from J, the gap between germline ends came to 21 bases. Here the CDR3 reads CASHGAGAGGYTF. The CDR3 DNA reads TGTGCCTCCCATGGGGCAGGGGCGGGCGGCTACACCTTC.

CDR3 region: CASSPALNTGRGYTF. CDR3 nucleotides: TGTGCCAGCAGCCCTGCCCTTAATACAGGTCGTGGCTACACCTTC. The rearrangement uses TRBV7-8 and TRBJ1-2, with D possibly TRBD1 on 5 matching bases. V was shortened by 5 bases and J by 7 bases, with 20 bases between the two germline ends. From germline, CDR1 is SGHVS and CDR2 FQNEAQ. This CDR3 region has 15 residues. The variable domain in full, with the rest retrieved from reference TRBV7-8 and TRBJ1-2, is GAGVSQSPRYKVAKRGQDVALRCDPISGHVSLFWYQQALGQGPEFLTYFQNEAQLDKSGLPSDRFFAERPEGSVSTLKIQRTQQEDSAVYLCASSPALNTGRGYTFGSGTRLTVV.

The gene calls are TRBV7-2 and TRBJ2-1; 11 nucleotides line up with TRBD2. The CDR3 has 15 amino acids. CDR1 is SGHTA and CDR2 is FQGNSA in the germline V gene. V lost 2 bases and J lost 4; bases outside the gene matches: 1. CDR3 coding DNA: TGTGCCAGCAGCTTACTAGCGGGGGGTTACAATGAGCAGTTCTTC. It encodes CASSLLAGGYNEQFF.

The rearrangement links TRBV7-2 to TRBJ1-2; the D gene is possibly TRBD1 (5 bases). V lost 4 bases and J lost 0, with 15 bases in between. CDR3 size: 16 residues. Germline lookup yields CDR1 SGHTA and CDR2 FQGNSA. The CDR3 bases are TGTGCCAGCAGCTCCCAGGGTCGACACACTAACTATGGCTACACCTTC. Translated: CASSSQGRHTNYGYTF.

V gene TRBV9 combines with J gene TRBJ1-2; TRBD1 matches at 7 bases. The CDR3 consists of 16 residues. The germline CDR1 and CDR2 sequences are SGDLS and YYNGEE. Losses at the gene ends were 4 bases for V and 4 bases for J; bases not matched to a gene: 13. This chain's CDR3 is CASSTGGQAFPYGYTF. CDR3 nucleotides: TGTGCCAGCAGCACGGGCGGACAGGCTTTTCCCTATGGCTACACCTTC.

The rearrangement uses TRBV5-4 and TRBJ1-1; unclear D gene. Between the trimmed V and J ends, which lost 2 bases and 3 bases, there was a span of 14 bases. CDR1 SGHNT and CDR2 YYREEE come from the germline V gene (reference sequence). CDR3 length equals 15 residues. The CDR3 DNA follows: TGTGCCAGCAGCTTTCTTCCAGGATCATACACTGAAGCTTTCTTT. Translated, it gives CASSFLPGSYTEAFF.

This chain uses TRBV19 with TRBJ1-2, with 7 bases aligning to TRBD1. Germline V gene lookup returns CDR1 LNHDA and CDR2 SQIVND (reference sequence). The CDR3 consists of 16 residues. Trimming at V came to 5 bases and at J to 8 bases, leaving 17 bases not matched to a gene. The CDR3 reads CASSEQGTFPILGYTF. CDR3 in DNA: TGTGCCAGTAGTGAACAGGGGACGTTTCCAATCTTGGGCTACACCTTC.

V gene TRBV2 combines with J gene TRBJ1-1; TRBD1 agrees at 8 bases. The CDR3 has 14 residues. CDR1 and CDR2 (germline): SNHLY, FYNNEI. Germline trimming cut 2 bases from V and 6 bases from J; bases unmatched to any gene: 5. CDR3 amino acids: CASSENDRGAEAFF. The CDR3 nucleotides read TGTGCCAGCAGTGAAAATGACAGGGGTGCTGAAGCTTTCTTT.

The chain has TRBV3-1 (or the pseudogene TRBV3-2) and TRBJ2-7, with TRBD2 matching 10 bases. V shed 6 bases and J 6 bases; nucleotides not matched to a gene: 8. The germline V gene has CDR1 LGHDT and CDR2 YNNKEL (reference sequence). The CDR3 is made up of 14 amino acids. CDR3 nucleotide sequence: TGTGCCAGCAGGTACAGCGGGGGGGTTGGCGAGCAGTACTTC. Protein sequence: CASRYSGGVGEQYF.

This rearrangement joins TRBV15 to TRBJ1-4; D is uncertain. V gave up 7 bases and J gave up 3 bases, with 9 bases separating them. There are 13 residues in the CDR3. Germline values: CDR1 LNHNV, CDR2 YYDKDF (reference sequence). DNA for the CDR3: TGTGCCACCATGAAGCGTGCTAATGAAAAACTGTTTTTT. This translates into CATMKRANEKLFF.

This chain links TRBV15 with TRBJ1-4; TRBD1 agrees at 8 bases. Trimming cost V 4 bases and J 8 bases; bases outside gene matches: 9. The CDR3 extends over 15 amino acids. Germline CDR1 and CDR2: LNHNV and YYDKDF (reference sequence). CDR3 sequence: CATSTPRGLGEKLFF. The CDR3 DNA sequence: TGTGCCACCAGCACCCCCAGGGGGCTAGGCGAAAAACTGTTTTTT.

This chain connects TRBV4-3 to TRBJ1-2, with no clear D. This CDR3 comprises 17 residues. CDR1 and CDR2 from the germline V gene are LGHNA and YSLEER. V was pared by 0 bases and J by 5 bases, with 19 bases between. CDR3 residues: CASSQDKAAGAGYGYTF. CDR3 sequence (DNA): TGCGCCAGCAGCCAAGATAAGGCGGCAGGAGCGGGTTATGGCTACACCTTC.

As for this clone: The junction differs from germline at one of its ends, possibly a read error. This sequence joins TRBV5-1 and TRBJ1-2; D gene uncertain. CDR3 length equals 17 residues. Germline V gene sequence: CDR1 SGHRS, CDR2 YFSETQ. The CDR3 bases are TGCGCCAGCAGTTTGGGTTGGGTCAGGAAAGGCGACTATGGCTACACCTTC. This codes for CASSLGWVRKGDYGYTF. Full variable domain (missing parts from reference TRBV5-1 and TRBJ1-2): KAGVTQTPRYLIKTRGQQVTLSCSPISGHRSVSWYQQTPGQGLQFLFEYFSETQRNKGNFPGRFSGRQFSNSRSEMNVSTLELGDSALYLCASSLGWVRKGDYGYTFGSGTRLTVV.

The J gene is TRBJ1-5, the V gene TRBV7-2; D not resolved. Trimming left V 4 bases short and J 0 bases short, with 10 bases between. The germline V gene encodes CDR1 SGHTA and CDR2 FQGNSA. The CDR3 has 15 residues. The DNA of the CDR3 is TGTGCCAGCAGCTGGAACGGAGGTAGCAATCAGCCCCAGCATTTT. As protein: CASSWNGGSNQPQHF.

This rearrangement joins TRBV6-1 to TRBJ1-6, with TRBD1 matching 7 bases. Germline CDR1 and CDR2: MNHNS and SASEGT. With V trimmed by 1 base and J by 12 bases, 9 bases remained unmatched. CDR3 length equals 15 residues. CDR3 nucleotides: TGTGCCAGCAGTGAAGTTGTGACAGGGTCACTACCCCTCCACTTT. Translating gives CASSEVVTGSLPLHF.

The chain carries TRBV27 and TRBJ1-2; D uncertain. The ends were cut back, 6 bases at V and 5 bases at J, with 19 bases in the middle. CDR1 MNHEY and CDR2 SMNVEV come from the germline V gene (reference sequence). This CDR3 has 15 amino acids. CDR3 DNA sequence: TGTGCCAGCAGCCCCCTGGGCAGTCTCTTTTATGGCTACACCTTC. Translated, it gives CASSPLGSLFYGYTF.

The table lists this clone with a few counts. The chain joins TRBV21-1 to TRBJ1-6. TRBV21-1 is an annotated pseudogene. The CDR3 runs to 13 residues. The CDR3 coding sequence is TGTGCCAGCATCCCGTCAGAGGATTCACCCCTCCACTTT. This encodes CASIPSEDSPLHF.

V usage is TRBV3-1 (or the pseudogene TRBV3-2) and J usage is TRBJ2-1, with TRBD2 matching 7 bases. The CDR3 contains 15 residues. Germline V gene data show CDR1 as LGHDT and CDR2 as YNNKEL (reference sequence). The J segment lost 2 bases and the V segment lost 1 base, leaving 2 bases of the junction unmatched. CDR3 region: CASSQVLAAYNEQFF. As DNA, the CDR3 is TGTGCCAGCAGCCAAGTGCTAGCGGCCTACAATGAGCAGTTCTTC.

The rearrangement links TRBV9 to TRBJ2-4, with D perhaps TRBD2 (6 bases). The ends were cut back, 3 bases at V and 0 bases at J, with 13 bases in the middle. CDR1 and CDR2 (germline): SGDLS, YYNGEE. CDR3 size: 16 residues. The CDR3 loop reads CASSAVEGLAKNIQYF. CDR3 nucleotides: TGTGCCAGCAGCGCCGTAGAGGGACTAGCCAAAAACATTCAGTACTTC.

The chain links TRBV30 to TRBJ1-5; 8 bases line up with TRBD1. The ends lost 3 bases at V and 6 bases at J; junction bases unmatched: 4. Germline-derived CDR1 and CDR2 are GTSNPN and SVGIG (reference sequence). The CDR3 has 13 amino acids. For the CDR3, the DNA is TGTGCCTGGAGGGGACAGGAGGGTCAGCCCCAGCATTTT. Its protein product is CAWRGQEGQPQHF.